The TCR beta chain described here comes from a study of T cell responses to AZD1222 COVID-19 vaccine. Clones were sequenced by immunoSEQ multiplex PCR, and TCRdb holds only the in-frame ones, with some missing. The data hold 150,000 to 200,000 clones, with more than 80% observed a single time. Comment on this clone: Its antigen is undetermined.

Overall study results and limits: The repertoires were collected only after the peak T cell response.

The sequences come from peripheral blood, collected 28 days after the second dose of the MenACWY control vaccine. The sequence was obtained from an adult who received the MenACWY meningococcal vaccine as a control.

Here the CDR3 DNA reads TGTGCCAGTAGTATTGGGACTAGCGGGAGTCGGGCTGAGCAGTTCTTC. It translates to CASSIGTSGSRAEQFF. This chain uses TRBV19 with TRBJ2-1, with 14 bases fitting TRBD2. CDR1 and CDR2 (germline): LNHDA, SQIVND (reference sequence). CDR3 length equals 16 residues. Trimming took 3 bases from V and 9 from J; bases not matched to a gene: 7.